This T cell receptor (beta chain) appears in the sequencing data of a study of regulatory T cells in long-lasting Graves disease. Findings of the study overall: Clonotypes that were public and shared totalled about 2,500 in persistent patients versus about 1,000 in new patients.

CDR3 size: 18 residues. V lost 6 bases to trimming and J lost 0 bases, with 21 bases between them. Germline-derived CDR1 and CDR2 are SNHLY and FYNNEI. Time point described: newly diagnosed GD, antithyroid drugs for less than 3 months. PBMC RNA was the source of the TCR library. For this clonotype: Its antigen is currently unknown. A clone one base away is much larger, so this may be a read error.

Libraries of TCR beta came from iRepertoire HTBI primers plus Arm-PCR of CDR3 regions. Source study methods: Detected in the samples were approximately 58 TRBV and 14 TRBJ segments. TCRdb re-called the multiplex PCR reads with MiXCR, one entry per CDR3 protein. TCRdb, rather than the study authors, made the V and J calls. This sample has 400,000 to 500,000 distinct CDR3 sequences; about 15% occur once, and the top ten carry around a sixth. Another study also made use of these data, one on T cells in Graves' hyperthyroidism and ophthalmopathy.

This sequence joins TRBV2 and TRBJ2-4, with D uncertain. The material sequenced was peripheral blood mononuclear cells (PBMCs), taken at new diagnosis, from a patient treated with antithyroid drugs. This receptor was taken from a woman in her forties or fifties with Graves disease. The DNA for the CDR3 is TGTGCCAGCAGAGAAATACCAGCAAAAGGGAAAGCCAAAAACATTCAGTACTTC. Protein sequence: CASREIPAKGKAKNIQYF.